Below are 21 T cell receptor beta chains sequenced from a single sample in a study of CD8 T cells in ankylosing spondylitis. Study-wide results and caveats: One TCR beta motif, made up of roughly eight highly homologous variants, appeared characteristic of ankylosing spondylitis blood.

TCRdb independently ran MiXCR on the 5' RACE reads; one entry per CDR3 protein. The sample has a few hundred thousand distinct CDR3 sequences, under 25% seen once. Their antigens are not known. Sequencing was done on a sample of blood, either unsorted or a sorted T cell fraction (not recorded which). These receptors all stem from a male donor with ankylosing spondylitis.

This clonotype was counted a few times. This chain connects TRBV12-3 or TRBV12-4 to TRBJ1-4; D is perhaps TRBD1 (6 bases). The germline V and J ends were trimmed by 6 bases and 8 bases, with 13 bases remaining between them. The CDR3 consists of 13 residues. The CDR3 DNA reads TGTGCCAGCAGAAGGGACACTGGAGAAAAACTGTTTTTT. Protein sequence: CASRRDTGEKLFF.

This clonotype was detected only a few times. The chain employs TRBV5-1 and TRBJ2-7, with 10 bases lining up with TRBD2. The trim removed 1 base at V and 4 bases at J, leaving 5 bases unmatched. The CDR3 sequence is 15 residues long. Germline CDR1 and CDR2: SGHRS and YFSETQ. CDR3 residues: CASSLTSGNPYEQYF. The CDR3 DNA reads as TGCGCCAGCAGCTTGACTAGCGGGAACCCGTACGAGCAGTACTTC.

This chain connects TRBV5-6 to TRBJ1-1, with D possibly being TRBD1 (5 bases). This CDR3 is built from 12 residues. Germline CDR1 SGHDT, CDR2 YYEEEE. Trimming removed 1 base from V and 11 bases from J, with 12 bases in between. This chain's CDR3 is CASSLPGLPAFF. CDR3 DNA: TGTGCCAGCAGCTTGCCAGGGCTCCCCGCTTTCTTT.

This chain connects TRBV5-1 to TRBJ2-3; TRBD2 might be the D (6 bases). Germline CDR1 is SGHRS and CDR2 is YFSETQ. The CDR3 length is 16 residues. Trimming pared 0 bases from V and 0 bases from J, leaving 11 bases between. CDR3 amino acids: CASSLALALSTDTQYF. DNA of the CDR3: TGCGCCAGCAGCTTGGCTCTAGCGCTTAGCACAGATACGCAGTATTTT.

The CDR3 protein is CSAHPHSGHPYNEQFF. The CDR3 nucleotides read TGCAGTGCCCACCCCCATAGCGGTCACCCCTACAATGAGCAGTTCTTC. The V call is TRBV20-1, the J call TRBJ2-1, with D perhaps TRBD2 (6 bases). This CDR3 contains 16 residues. Trimming shortened V by 6 bases and J by 2 bases, and 20 bases separated the two germline ends. The germline CDR1 and CDR2 sequences are DFQATT and SNEGSKA (reference sequence).

For the CDR3, the DNA is TGTGCCAGCAGTTACGCCTGGACTAGTTTGGGCCGCTGGGATGAGCAGTTCTTC. Its protein product is CASSYAWTSLGRWDEQFF. The rearrangement links TRBV6-2 or TRBV6-3 to TRBJ2-1; 7 bases are shared with TRBD2. CDR3 length: 18 amino acids. In germline, CDR1 is MNHEY, CDR2 SVGEGT. V lost 2 bases to trimming and J lost 8 bases; unmatched junction nucleotides: 18.

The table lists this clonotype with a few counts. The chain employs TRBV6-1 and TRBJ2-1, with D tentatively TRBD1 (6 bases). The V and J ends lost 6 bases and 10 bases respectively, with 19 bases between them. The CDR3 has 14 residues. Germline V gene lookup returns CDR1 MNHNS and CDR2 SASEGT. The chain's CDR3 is CASRHPTGPREQFF. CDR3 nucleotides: TGTGCCAGCAGACACCCGACAGGCCCAAGGGAGCAGTTCTTC.

CDR3 nucleotides: TGTGCCAGCAGCTTACTGGCAGGGGGTTTTGATAACGTGGAGCTGTTTTTT. The encoded protein is CASSLLAGGFDNVELFF. The chain has TRBV11-2 and TRBJ2-2, with 7 nucleotides matching TRBD1. The CDR3 sequence is 17 residues long. CDR1 is SGHAT, CDR2 FQNNGV, per germline. V shed 2 bases and J 10 bases; nucleotides not matched to a gene: 16.

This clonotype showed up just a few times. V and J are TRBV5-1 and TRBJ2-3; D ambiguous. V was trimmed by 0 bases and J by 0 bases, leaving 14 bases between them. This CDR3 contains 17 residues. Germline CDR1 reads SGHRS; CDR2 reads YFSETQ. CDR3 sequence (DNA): TGCGCCAGCAGCTTGGCAAGGGAAGGTCTGAGCACAGATACGCAGTATTTT. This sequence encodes CASSLAREGLSTDTQYF.

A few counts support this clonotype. The CDR3 DNA follows: TGCGCCAGCAGCTTGGACGAGGGAGGCTCCTACAATGAGCAGTTCTTC. Amino acids: CASSLDEGGSYNEQFF. V is TRBV5-1 and J is TRBJ2-1, with a weak D call TRBD2 (6 bases). The CDR3 consists of 16 residues. Germline CDR1 reads SGHRS; CDR2 reads YFSETQ. Trimming took off 0 bases at V and 0 bases at J, with 10 bases between the two ends.

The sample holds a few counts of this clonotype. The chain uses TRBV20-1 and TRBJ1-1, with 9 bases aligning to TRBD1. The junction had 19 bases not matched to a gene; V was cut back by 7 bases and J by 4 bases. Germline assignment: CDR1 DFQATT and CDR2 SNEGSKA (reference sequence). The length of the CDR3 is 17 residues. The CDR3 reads CSVRRTGTGRRGTEAFF. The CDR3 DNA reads TGCAGTGTACGCCGGACCGGGACAGGGCGAAGGGGCACTGAAGCTTTCTTT.

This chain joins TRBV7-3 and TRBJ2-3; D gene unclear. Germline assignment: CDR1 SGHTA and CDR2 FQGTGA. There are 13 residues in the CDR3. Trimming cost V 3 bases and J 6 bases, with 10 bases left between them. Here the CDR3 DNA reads TGTGCCAGCAGCTTGGACCGGTGGGATACGCAGTATTTT. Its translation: CASSLDRWDTQYF.

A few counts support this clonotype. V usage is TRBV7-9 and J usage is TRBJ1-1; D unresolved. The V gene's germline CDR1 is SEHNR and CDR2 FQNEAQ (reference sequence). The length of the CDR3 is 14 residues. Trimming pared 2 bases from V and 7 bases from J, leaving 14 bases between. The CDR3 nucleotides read TGTGCCAGCAGCTTAATGAGTGGTGGGTATGAAGCTTTCTTT. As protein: CASSLMSGGYEAFF.

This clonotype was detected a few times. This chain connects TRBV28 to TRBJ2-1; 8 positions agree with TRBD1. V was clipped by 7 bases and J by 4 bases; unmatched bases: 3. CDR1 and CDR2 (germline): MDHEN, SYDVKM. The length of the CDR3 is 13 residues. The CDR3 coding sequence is TGTGCCAGCAACGGACAGGGATACAATGAGCAGTTCTTC. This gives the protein CASNGQGYNEQFF.

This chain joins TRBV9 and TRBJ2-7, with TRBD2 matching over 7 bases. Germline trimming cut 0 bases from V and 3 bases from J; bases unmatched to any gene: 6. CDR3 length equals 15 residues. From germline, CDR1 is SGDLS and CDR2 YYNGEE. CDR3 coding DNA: TGTGCCAGCAGCGTAGCCCCTAGCGGATTCTACGAGCAGTACTTC. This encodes CASSVAPSGFYEQYF.

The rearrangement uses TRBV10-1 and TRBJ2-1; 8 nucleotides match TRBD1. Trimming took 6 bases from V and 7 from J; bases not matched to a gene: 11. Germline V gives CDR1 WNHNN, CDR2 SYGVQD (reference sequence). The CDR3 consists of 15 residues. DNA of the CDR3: TGCGCCAGCAGCCCTGGACAGGGCTTGAGAAATGAGCAGTTCTTC. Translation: CASSPGQGLRNEQFF.

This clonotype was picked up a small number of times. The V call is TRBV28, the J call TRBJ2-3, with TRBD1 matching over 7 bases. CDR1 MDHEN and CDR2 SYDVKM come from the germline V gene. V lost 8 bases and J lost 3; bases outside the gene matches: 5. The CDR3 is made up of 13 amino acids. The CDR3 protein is CASRPGGTDTQYF. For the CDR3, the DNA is TGTGCCAGCCGCCCAGGGGGTACAGATACGCAGTATTTT. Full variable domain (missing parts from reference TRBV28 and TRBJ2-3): DVKVTQSSRYLVKRTGEKVFLECVQDMDHENMFWYRQDPGLGLRLIYFSYDVKMKEKGDIPEGYSVSREKKERFSLILESASTNQTSMYLCASRPGGTDTQYFGPGTRLTVL.

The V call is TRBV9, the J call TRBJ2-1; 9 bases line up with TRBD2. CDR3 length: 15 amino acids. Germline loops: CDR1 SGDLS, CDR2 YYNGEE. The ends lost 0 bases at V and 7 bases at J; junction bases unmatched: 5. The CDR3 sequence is CASSVGGGRGNEQFF. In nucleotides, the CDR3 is TGTGCCAGCAGCGTAGGCGGCGGGAGGGGGAATGAGCAGTTCTTC.

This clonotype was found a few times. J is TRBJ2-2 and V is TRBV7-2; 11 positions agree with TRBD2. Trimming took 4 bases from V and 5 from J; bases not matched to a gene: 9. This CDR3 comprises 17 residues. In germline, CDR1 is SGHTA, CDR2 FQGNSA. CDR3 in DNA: TGTGCCAGCAGCTCCCAAATAGCGGGAGGGCCAACCGGGGAGCTGTTTTTT. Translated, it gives CASSSQIAGGPTGELFF.

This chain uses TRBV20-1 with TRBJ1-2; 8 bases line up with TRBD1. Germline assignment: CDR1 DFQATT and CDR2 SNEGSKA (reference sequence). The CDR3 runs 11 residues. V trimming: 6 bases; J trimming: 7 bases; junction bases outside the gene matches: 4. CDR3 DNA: TGCAGTGCGGAGACAGGGGTTGGCTACACCTTC. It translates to CSAETGVGYTF.

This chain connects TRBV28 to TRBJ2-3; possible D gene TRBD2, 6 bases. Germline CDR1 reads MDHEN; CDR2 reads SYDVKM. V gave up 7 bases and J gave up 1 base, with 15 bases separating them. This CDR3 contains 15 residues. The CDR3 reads CASTEGSHGTDTQYF. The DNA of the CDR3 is TGTGCCAGCACGGAGGGATCCCACGGCACAGATACGCAGTATTTT.